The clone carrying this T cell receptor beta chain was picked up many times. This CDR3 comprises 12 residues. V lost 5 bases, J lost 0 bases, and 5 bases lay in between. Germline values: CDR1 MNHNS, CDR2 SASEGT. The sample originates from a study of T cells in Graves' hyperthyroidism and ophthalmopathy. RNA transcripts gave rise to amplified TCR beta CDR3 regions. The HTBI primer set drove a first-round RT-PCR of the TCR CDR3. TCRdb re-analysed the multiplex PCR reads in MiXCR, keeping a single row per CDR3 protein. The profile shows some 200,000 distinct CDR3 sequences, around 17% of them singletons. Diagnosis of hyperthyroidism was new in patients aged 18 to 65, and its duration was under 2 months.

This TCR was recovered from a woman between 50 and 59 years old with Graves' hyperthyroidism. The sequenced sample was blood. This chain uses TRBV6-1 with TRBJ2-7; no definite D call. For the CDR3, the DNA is TGTGCCAGCAGTCGCGGCTCCTACGAGCAGTACTTC. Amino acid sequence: CASSRGSYEQYF.